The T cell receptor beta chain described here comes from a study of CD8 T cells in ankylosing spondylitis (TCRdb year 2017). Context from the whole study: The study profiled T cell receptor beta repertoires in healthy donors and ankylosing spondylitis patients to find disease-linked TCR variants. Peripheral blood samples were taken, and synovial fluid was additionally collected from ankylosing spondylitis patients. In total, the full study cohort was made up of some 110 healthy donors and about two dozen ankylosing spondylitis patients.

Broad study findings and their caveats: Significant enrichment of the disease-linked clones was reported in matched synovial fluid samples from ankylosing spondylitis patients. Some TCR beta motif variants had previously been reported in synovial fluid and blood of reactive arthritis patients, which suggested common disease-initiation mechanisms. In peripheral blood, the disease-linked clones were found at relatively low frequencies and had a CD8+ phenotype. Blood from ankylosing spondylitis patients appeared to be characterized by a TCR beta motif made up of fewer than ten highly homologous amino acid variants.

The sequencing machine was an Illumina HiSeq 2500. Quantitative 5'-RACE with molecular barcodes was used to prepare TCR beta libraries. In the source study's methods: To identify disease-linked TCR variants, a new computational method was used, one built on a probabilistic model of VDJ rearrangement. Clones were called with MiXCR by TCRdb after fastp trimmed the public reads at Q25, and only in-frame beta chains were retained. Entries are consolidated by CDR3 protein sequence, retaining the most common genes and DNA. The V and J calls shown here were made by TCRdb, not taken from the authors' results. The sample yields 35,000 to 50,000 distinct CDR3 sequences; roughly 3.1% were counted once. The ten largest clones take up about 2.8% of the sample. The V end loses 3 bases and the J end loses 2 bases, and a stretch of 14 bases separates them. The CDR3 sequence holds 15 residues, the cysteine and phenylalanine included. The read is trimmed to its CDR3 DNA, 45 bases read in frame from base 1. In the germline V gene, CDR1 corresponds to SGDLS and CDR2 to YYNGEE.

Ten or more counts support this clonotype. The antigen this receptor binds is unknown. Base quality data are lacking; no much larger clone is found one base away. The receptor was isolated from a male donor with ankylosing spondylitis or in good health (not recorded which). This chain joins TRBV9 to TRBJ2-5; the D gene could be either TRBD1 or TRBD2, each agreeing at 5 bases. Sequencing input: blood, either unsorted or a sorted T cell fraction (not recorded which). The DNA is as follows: TGTGCCAGCAGCGGAGGGACCTTGGGGCAAGAGACCCAGTACTTC. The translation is CASSGGTLGQETQYF.